These 3 T cell receptor beta chains were sequenced from one sample in a study of T cells after yellow fever vaccination. TCRdb re-called the 5' RACE reads through MiXCR, storing one row per CDR3 protein. Here the sample spans 70,000 or so distinct CDR3 sequences, 4.5% to 7.5% being singletons. Sequences were derived from CD4+ T cells sorted from PBMCs, sampled roughly 15 days after the first yellow fever vaccination. These receptors were taken from a man aged 18 to 35 who received the YFV17D yellow fever vaccine.

Concerning this clonotype: Just one base apart from a much larger clone, this may be a read error. The chain has TRBV20-1 and TRBJ2-7; the match to TRBD2 covers 7 bases. The trim removed 1 base at V and 5 bases at J, leaving 2 bases unmatched. The CDR3 is 12 amino acids. CDR1 is DFQATT and CDR2 is SNEGSKA in the germline V gene (reference sequence). The CDR3 coding sequence is TGCAGTGCTAGAGTCGCGGGGGACGAGCAGTACTTC. It codes for CSARVAGDEQYF.

Notes on this clonotype: Just one base apart from a much larger clone, this may be a read error. The chain links TRBV7-2 to TRBJ2-5; D possibly corresponds to TRBD2 (6 bases). Germline V gene sequence: CDR1 SGHTA, CDR2 FQGNSA. This CDR3 has 14 residues. The CDR3 DNA sequence: TGTGCCATCAGCAAGGGACTCATAGGGGAGACCCAGTACTTC. It specifies CAISKGLIGETQYF.

In its sample, this clonotype was seen many times. This chain connects TRBV4-3 to TRBJ2-1; D is possibly TRBD1 (5 bases). V was clipped by 1 base and J by 12 bases, with 22 bases between them. The CDR3 has 16 amino acids. Germline V gene data show CDR1 as LGHNA and CDR2 as YSLEER. The DNA of the CDR3 is TGCGCCAGCAGCCAAGGAGGCAGGGCCTACCCAGGAGCGCAGTTCTTC. Amino acids: CASSQGGRAYPGAQFF.